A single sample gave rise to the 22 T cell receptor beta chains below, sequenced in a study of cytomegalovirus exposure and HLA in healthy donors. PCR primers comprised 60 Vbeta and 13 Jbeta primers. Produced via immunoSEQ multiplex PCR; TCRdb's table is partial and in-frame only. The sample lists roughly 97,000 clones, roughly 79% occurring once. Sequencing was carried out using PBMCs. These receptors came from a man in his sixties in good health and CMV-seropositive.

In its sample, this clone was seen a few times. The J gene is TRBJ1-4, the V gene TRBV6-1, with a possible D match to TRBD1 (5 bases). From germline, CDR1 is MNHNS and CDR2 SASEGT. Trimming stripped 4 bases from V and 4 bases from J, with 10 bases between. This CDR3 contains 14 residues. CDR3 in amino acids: CASSATQGNEKLFF. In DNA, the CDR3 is TGTGCCAGCAGTGCCACTCAGGGTAATGAAAAACTGTTTTTT.

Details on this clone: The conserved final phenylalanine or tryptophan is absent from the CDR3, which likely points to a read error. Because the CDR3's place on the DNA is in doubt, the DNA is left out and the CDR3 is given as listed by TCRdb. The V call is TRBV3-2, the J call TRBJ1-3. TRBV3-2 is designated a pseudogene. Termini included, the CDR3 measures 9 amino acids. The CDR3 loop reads CASSHRDLQ.

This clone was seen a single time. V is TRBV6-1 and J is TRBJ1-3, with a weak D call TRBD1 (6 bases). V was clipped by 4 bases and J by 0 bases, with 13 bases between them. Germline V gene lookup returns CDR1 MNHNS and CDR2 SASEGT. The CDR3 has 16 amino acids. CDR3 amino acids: CASSASGHLSGNTIYF. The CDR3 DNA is TGTGCCAGCAGTGCCTCGGGACATCTCTCTGGAAACACCATATATTTT.

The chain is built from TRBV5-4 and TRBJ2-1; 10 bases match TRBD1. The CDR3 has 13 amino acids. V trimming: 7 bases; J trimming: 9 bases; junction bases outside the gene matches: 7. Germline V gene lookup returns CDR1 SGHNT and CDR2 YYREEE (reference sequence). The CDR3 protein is CASFGQGGAEQFF. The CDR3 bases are TGTGCCAGCTTTGGACAGGGGGGGGCTGAGCAGTTCTTC.

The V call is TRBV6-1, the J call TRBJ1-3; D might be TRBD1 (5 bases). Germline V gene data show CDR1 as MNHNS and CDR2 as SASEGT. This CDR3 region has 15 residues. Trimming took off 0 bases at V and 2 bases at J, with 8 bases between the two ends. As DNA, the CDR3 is TGTGCCAGCAGTGAAGCGCCAGGGACTGGAAACACCATATATTTT. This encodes CASSEAPGTGNTIYF.

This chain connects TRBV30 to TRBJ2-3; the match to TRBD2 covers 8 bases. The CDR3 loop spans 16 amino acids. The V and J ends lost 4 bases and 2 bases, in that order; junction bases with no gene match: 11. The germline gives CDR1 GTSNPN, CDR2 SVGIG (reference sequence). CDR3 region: CAWTGGGPGATDTQYF. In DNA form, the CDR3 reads TGTGCCTGGACTGGCGGGGGGCCGGGAGCCACAGATACGCAGTATTTT.

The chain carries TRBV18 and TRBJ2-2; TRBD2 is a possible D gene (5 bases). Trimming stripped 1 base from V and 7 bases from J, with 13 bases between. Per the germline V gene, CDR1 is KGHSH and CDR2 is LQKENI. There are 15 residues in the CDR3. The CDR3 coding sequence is TGTGCCAGCTCACCACGTGCGTGGGCGGGCGGGGAGCTGTTTTTT. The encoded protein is CASSPRAWAGGELFF.

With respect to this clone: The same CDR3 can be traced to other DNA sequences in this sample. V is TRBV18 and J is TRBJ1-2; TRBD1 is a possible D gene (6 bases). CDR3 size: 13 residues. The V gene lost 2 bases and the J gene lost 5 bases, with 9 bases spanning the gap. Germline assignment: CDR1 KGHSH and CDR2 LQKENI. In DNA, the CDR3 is TGTGCCAGCTCACCAGACAGGTCTTATGGCTACACCTTC. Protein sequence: CASSPDRSYGYTF. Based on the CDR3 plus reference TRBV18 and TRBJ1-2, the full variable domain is NAGVMQNPRHLVRRRGQEARLRCSPMKGHSHVYWYRQLPEEGLKFMVYLQKENIIDESGMPKERFSAEFPKEGPSILRIQQVVRGDSAAYFCASSPDRSYGYTFGSGTRLTVV.

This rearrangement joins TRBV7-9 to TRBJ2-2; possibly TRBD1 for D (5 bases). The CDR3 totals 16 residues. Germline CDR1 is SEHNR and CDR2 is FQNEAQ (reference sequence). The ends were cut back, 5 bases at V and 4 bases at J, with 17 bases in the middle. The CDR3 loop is CASSRISGLGTGELFF. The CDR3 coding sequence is TGTGCCAGCAGCCGGATCTCAGGGTTGGGCACCGGGGAGCTGTTTTTT.

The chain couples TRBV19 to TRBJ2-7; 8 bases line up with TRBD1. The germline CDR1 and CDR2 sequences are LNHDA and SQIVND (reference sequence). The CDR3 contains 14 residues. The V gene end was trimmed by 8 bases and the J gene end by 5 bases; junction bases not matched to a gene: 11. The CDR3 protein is CASRGPDRAHEQYF. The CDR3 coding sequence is TGTGCCAGTCGAGGCCCGGACAGGGCCCACGAGCAGTACTTC.

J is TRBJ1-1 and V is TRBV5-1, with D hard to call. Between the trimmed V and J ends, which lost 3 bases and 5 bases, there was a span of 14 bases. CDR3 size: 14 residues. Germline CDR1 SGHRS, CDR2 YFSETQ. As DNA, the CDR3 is TGCGCCAGCAGCTGGGGTGGCCCGGGGACTGAAGCTTTCTTT. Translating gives CASSWGGPGTEAFF.

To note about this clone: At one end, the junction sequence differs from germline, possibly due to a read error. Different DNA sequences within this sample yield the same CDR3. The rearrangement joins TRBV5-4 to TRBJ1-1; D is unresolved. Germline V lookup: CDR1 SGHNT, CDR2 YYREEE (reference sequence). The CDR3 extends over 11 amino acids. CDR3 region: CASSLGAEAFF. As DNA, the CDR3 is TGCGCCAGCAGCTTGGGAGCTGAAGCTTTCTTT.

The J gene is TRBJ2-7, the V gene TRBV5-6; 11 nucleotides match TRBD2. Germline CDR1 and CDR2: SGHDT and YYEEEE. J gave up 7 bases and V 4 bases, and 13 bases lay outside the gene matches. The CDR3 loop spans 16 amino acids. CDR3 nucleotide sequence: TGTGCCAGCAGCCTACTTCGTAGCGGGGGGGAGGGGGAGCAGTACTTC. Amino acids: CASSLLRSGGEGEQYF. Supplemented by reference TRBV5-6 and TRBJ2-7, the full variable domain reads DAGVTQSPTHLIKTRGQQVTLRCSPKSGHDTVSWYQQALGQGPQFIFQYYEEEERQRGNFPDRFSGHQFPNYSSELNVNALLLGDSALYLCASSLLRSGGEGEQYFGPGTRLTVT.

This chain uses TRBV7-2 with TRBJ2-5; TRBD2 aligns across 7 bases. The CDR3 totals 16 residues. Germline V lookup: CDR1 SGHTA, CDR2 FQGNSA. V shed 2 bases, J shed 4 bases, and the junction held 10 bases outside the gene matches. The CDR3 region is CASSLNPRGVGETQYF. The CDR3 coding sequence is TGTGCCAGCAGCTTAAACCCTCGGGGGGTCGGAGAGACCCAGTACTTC.

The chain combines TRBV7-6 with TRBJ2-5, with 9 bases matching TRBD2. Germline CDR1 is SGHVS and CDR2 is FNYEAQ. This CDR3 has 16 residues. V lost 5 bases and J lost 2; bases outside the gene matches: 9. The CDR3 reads CASSPHQTSGQETQYF. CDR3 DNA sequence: TGTGCCAGCAGCCCCCACCAGACTAGCGGTCAAGAGACCCAGTACTTC.

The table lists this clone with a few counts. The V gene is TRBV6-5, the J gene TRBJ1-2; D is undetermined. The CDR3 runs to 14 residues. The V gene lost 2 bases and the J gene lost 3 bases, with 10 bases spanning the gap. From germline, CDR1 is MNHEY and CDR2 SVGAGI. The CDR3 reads CASSYVARDYGYTF. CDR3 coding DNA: TGTGCCAGCAGTTACGTTGCCCGGGACTATGGCTACACCTTC.

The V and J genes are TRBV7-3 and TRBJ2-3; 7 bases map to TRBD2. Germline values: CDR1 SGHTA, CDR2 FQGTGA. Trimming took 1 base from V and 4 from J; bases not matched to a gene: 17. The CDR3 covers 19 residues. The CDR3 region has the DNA TGTGCCAGCAGCTTAAGGCCCAGCGGGGCGGTCCCCGGGGCAGATACGCAGTATTTT. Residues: CASSLRPSGAVPGADTQYF. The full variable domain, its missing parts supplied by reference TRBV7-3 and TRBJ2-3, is GAGVSQTPSNKVTEKGKYVELRCDPISGHTALYWYRQSLGQGPEFLIYFQGTGAADDSGLPNDRFFAVRPEGSVSTLKIQRTERGDSAVYLCASSLRPSGAVPGADTQYFGPGTRLTVL.

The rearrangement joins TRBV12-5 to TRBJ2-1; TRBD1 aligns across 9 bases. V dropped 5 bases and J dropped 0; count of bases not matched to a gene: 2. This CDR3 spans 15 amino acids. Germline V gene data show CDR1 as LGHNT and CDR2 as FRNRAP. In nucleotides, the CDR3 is TGTGCTAGTGGTCTGGGACAGGGCTCCTACAATGAGCAGTTCTTC. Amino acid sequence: CASGLGQGSYNEQFF.

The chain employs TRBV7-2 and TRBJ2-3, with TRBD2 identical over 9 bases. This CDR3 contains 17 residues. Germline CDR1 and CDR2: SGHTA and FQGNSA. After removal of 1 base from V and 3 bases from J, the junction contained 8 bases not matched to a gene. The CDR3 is CASSLEGGGAWTDTQYF. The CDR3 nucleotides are TGTGCCAGCAGCTTAGAAGGCGGGGGGGCTTGGACAGATACGCAGTATTTT.

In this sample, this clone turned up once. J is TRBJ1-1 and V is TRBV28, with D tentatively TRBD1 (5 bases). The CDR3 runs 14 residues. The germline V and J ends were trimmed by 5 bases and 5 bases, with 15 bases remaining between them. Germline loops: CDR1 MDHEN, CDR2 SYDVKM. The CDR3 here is CASSPPKGRTEAFF. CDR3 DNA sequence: TGTGCCAGCAGTCCCCCGAAGGGGCGGACTGAAGCTTTCTTT.

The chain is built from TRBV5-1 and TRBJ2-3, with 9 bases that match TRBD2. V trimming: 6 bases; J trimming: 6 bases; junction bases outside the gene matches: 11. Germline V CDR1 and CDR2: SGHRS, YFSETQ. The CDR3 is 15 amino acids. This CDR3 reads CASKRSLAGRDTQYF. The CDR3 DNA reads TGCGCCAGCAAAAGGAGTCTAGCGGGGAGGGATACGCAGTATTTT. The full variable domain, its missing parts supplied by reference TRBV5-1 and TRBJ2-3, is KAGVTQTPRYLIKTRGQQVTLSCSPISGHRSVSWYQQTPGQGLQFLFEYFSETQRNKGNFPGRFSGRQFSNSRSEMNVSTLELGDSALYLCASKRSLAGRDTQYFGPGTRLTVL.

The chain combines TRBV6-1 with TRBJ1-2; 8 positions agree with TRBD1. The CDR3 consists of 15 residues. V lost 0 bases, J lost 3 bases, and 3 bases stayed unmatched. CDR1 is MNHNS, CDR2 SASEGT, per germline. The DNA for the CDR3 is TGTGCCAGCAGTGAAGCCCCAGGGGGCTACTATGGCTACACCTTC. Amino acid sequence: CASSEAPGGYYGYTF.